A single sample is the source of the 28 T cell receptor beta chains below, sequenced in a study of blood T cell repertoires in COVID-19. Sequencing used immunoSEQ multiplex PCR; TCRdb keeps in-frame clones, though not all of them. The sample shows hundreds of thousands of clones, nearly 90% of them seen only once. Source material: peripheral blood. The receptor set was obtained from a woman aged 40 to 49 with COVID-19, enrolled during active disease.

The chain joins TRBV5-1 to TRBJ2-7, with D maybe TRBD1 (5 bases). The germline V gene encodes CDR1 SGHRS and CDR2 YFSETQ. The V end lost 0 bases, the J end lost 4 bases, and 5 bases lay between the germline ends. The length of the CDR3 is 12 residues. The CDR3 region has the DNA TGCGCCAGCAGCTTGGAGGGGTACGAGCAGTACTTC. Its protein is CASSLEGYEQYF.

The chain employs TRBV4-1 and TRBJ2-1; D uncertain. Germline CDR1 and CDR2: MGHRA and YSYEKL. There are 15 residues in the CDR3. Trimming stripped 0 bases from V and 2 bases from J, with 8 bases between. The CDR3 nucleotides are TGCGCCAGCAGCCAAGAAGCGAGCCCCTACAATGAGCAGTTCTTC. Its protein product is CASSQEASPYNEQFF.

The J gene is TRBJ1-2, the V gene TRBV28; the D gene is possibly TRBD1 (5 bases). The germline V and J ends were trimmed by 5 bases and 4 bases, with 11 bases remaining between them. This CDR3 has 13 amino acids. Germline values: CDR1 MDHEN, CDR2 SYDVKM. The CDR3 nucleotides are TGTGCCAGCAGTCAAATGACAGTCTATGGCTACACCTTC. As protein: CASSQMTVYGYTF.

The table lists this clone with a few counts. The chain recombines TRBV30 with TRBJ1-3, with D uncertain. V gave up 0 bases and J gave up 2 bases, with 11 bases separating them. Per germline, CDR1 GTSNPN and CDR2 SVGIG (reference sequence). The CDR3 spans 15 residues. CDR3: CAWSVGGSPGNTIYF. The CDR3 DNA is TGTGCCTGGAGTGTTGGCGGGTCGCCTGGAAACACCATATATTTT.

The chain has TRBV15 and TRBJ1-1; 7 positions agree with TRBD1. With 8 bases clipped from V and 2 bases from J, the junction kept 14 bases outside the gene matches. Germline V CDR1 and CDR2: LNHNV, YYDKDF (reference sequence). The CDR3 loop spans 16 amino acids. The CDR3 nucleotides read TGTGCCACCGGCGCAAGACAGGGACAGCTAAACACTGAAGCTTTCTTT. Its protein is CATGARQGQLNTEAFF.

The rearrangement joins TRBV6-2 or TRBV6-3 to TRBJ2-7, with a tentative D call TRBD1 (6 bases). V was shortened by 5 bases and J by 4 bases, with 12 bases between the two germline ends. Germline V gene lookup returns CDR1 MNHEY and CDR2 SVGEGT. This CDR3 spans 13 amino acids. Here the CDR3 reads CASSHPDRYEQYF. The CDR3 nucleotides read TGTGCCAGCAGTCACCCGGACAGATACGAGCAGTACTTC.

The gene calls are TRBV7-8 and TRBJ1-5; D gene unclear. V lost 5 bases and J 3 bases, leaving 14 bases between the germline ends. The germline CDR1 and CDR2 sequences are SGHVS and FQNEAQ. This CDR3 spans 15 amino acids. In DNA form, the CDR3 reads TGTGCCAGCAGCGGACCCGGAGGTTTCAATCAGCCCCAGCATTTT. Encoded protein: CASSGPGGFNQPQHF.

The rearrangement joins TRBV6-4 to TRBJ2-1, with 9 positions matching TRBD2. Germline CDR1 reads MRHNA; CDR2 reads SNTAGT. The CDR3 runs to 17 residues. V was clipped by 2 bases and J by 5 bases; unmatched bases: 10. CDR3 sequence reads: CASSDGPLAGLNNEQFF. For the CDR3, the DNA is TGTGCCAGCAGTGACGGGCCCCTAGCGGGACTAAACAATGAGCAGTTCTTC.

The rearrangement uses TRBV27 and TRBJ1-5; TRBD1 might be the D (6 bases). From germline, CDR1 is MNHEY and CDR2 SMNVEV (reference sequence). The CDR3 runs 14 residues. Trimming cost V 2 bases and J 4 bases, with 9 bases left between them. The CDR3 DNA reads TGTGCCAGCAGTTTAGGGGGGGCAAATCAGCCCCAGCATTTT. Encoded protein: CASSLGGANQPQHF.

The gene calls are TRBV6-2 or TRBV6-3 and TRBJ1-2; D may be TRBD1 (5 bases). The germline gives CDR1 MNHEY, CDR2 SVGEGT. V was trimmed by 2 bases and J by 4 bases, leaving 14 bases between them. This CDR3 comprises 15 residues. The CDR3 coding sequence is TGTGCCAGCAGTTACGTCGGGGGTAAGGGCTATGGCTACACCTTC. Translated, it gives CASSYVGGKGYGYTF.

This clone was recorded once. J is TRBJ1-1 and V is TRBV28; D is undetermined. The V gene lost 3 bases and the J gene lost 1 base, with 12 bases spanning the gap. Germline V gives CDR1 MDHEN, CDR2 SYDVKM. The CDR3 runs to 15 residues. The CDR3 DNA sequence: TGTGCCAGCAGTTTCCCTGGGCAGAGGAACACTGAAGCTTTCTTT. Translation: CASSFPGQRNTEAFF.

The rearrangement joins TRBV6-5 to TRBJ2-2, with D possibly TRBD1 on 5 matching bases. Trimming cost V 7 bases and J 4 bases, with 13 bases left between them. Germline V gene sequence: CDR1 MNHEY, CDR2 SVGAGI. The length of the CDR3 is 14 residues. The CDR3 DNA reads TGTGCCAGCACCGTGACAGACTCCACCGGGGAGCTGTTTTTT. It encodes CASTVTDSTGELFF.

This sequence joins TRBV5-8 and TRBJ1-2; 8 positions agree with TRBD1. Germline V gives CDR1 SGHTS, CDR2 YDEGEE. The V gene end was trimmed by 4 bases and the J gene end by 5 bases; junction bases not matched to a gene: 13. The CDR3 runs to 16 residues. Here the CDR3 reads CASSQKAGGLGYGYTF. The DNA for the CDR3 is TGTGCCAGCAGCCAAAAAGCAGGGGGCCTAGGGTATGGCTACACCTTC.

This clone has a single count. This chain's CDR3 is CASSRETGGHGYTF. CDR3 sequence (DNA): TGTGCCAGCAGCCGTGAGACAGGGGGCCATGGCTACACCTTC. The rearrangement uses TRBV7-9 and TRBJ1-2; 10 bases match TRBD1. V was clipped by 5 bases and J by 6 bases; unmatched bases: 6. The CDR3 length is 14 residues. Germline V lookup: CDR1 SEHNR, CDR2 FQNEAQ (reference sequence).

This chain links TRBV11-2 with TRBJ2-7; 7 bases line up with TRBD1. Germline V CDR1 and CDR2: SGHAT, FQNNGV. J gave up 7 bases and V 2 bases, and 11 bases lay outside the gene matches. The CDR3 runs 15 residues. CDR3 in DNA: TGTGCCAGCAGCTTAAGTTTTAAGGGGGCGAGAGAGCAGTACTTC. Its translation: CASSLSFKGAREQYF.

This clone occurred a few times. The chain recombines TRBV7-9 with TRBJ1-6; 9 positions match TRBD1. The germline CDR1 and CDR2 sequences are SEHNR and FQNEAQ (reference sequence). The CDR3 consists of 15 residues. With V trimmed by 5 bases and J by 8 bases, 7 bases remained unmatched. The CDR3: CASSPRTGGDSPLHF. The CDR3 bases are TGTGCCAGCAGCCCAAGAACAGGGGGCGATTCACCCCTCCACTTT.

This chain links TRBV13 with TRBJ1-3; weak D call: TRBD1 (6 bases). CDR3 length: 18 amino acids. Germline-derived CDR1 and CDR2 are PRHDT and FYEKMQ (reference sequence). With 5 bases removed from V and 2 bases from J, the gap between germline ends came to 22 bases. CDR3 sequence: CASSPSPDSRRAGNTIYF. DNA for the CDR3: TGTGCCAGCAGCCCCAGCCCGGACAGTAGAAGAGCTGGAAACACCATATATTTT.

This chain links TRBV10-3 with TRBJ2-7; TRBD1 matches at 7 bases. V shed 2 bases, J shed 0 bases, and the junction held 4 bases outside the gene matches. Germline V gives CDR1 ENHRY, CDR2 SYGVKD. The CDR3 has 15 residues. CDR3 protein: CAISETWDSSYEQYF. Here the CDR3 DNA reads TGTGCCATCAGTGAGACATGGGACAGCTCCTACGAGCAGTACTTC.

This clone has only one observation. J is TRBJ1-5 and V is TRBV4-1, with a possible D match to TRBD1 (6 bases). CDR1 and CDR2 (germline): MGHRA, YSYEKL. The CDR3 consists of 18 residues. The V end was cut by 2 bases, the J end by 1 base, with 18 bases between. The CDR3 bases are TGCGCCAGCAGCCAAACCCTCACAGGGTCGGCGAGCAATCAGCCCCAGCATTTT. Encoded protein: CASSQTLTGSASNQPQHF.

The rearrangement uses TRBV7-2 and TRBJ1-5; D call uncertain. Germline-derived CDR1 and CDR2 are SGHTA and FQGNSA. V gave up 0 bases and J gave up 3 bases, with 9 bases separating them. The CDR3 runs 15 residues. The CDR3 DNA reads TGTGCCAGCAGCTTAGCGCCGGGGAACAATCAGCCCCAGCATTTT. Translation gives CASSLAPGNNQPQHF.

This clone has just one count. V and J are TRBV5-1 and TRBJ2-6; 8 positions match TRBD1. The CDR3 length is 17 residues. V was pared by 6 bases and J by 2 bases, with 10 bases of the junction left unmatched. Germline values: CDR1 SGHRS, CDR2 YFSETQ. The CDR3 region is CASNPYMTGAGANVLTF. CDR3 bases: TGCGCCAGCAACCCTTACATGACAGGGGCTGGGGCCAACGTCCTGACTTTC.

The CDR3 DNA reads TGTGCCAGCAGCTTATCGGTCTTCGCCAACTACAATGAGCAGTTCTTC. It codes for CASSLSVFANYNEQFF. This chain uses TRBV7-2 with TRBJ2-1, with D uncertain. The length of the CDR3 is 16 residues. Trimming took off 2 bases at V and 3 bases at J, with 14 bases between the two ends. Germline CDR1 is SGHTA and CDR2 is FQGNSA.

This rearrangement joins TRBV3-1 (or the pseudogene TRBV3-2) to TRBJ2-1; the match to TRBD2 covers 13 bases. The CDR3 sequence is 15 residues long. Germline-derived CDR1 and CDR2 are LGHDT and YNNKEL (reference sequence). J was trimmed by 8 bases and V by 4 bases; bases with no gene match: 5. The CDR3 DNA sequence: TGTGCCAGCAGCCCCGGACTAGCGGGGGAGGATGAGCAGTTCTTC. This codes for CASSPGLAGEDEQFF.

The rearrangement links TRBV19 to TRBJ1-4; 7 positions match TRBD1. With V trimmed by 5 bases and J by 10 bases, 13 bases remained unmatched. CDR3 length: 15 residues. The germline CDR1 and CDR2 sequences are LNHDA and SQIVND (reference sequence). The CDR3 DNA is TGTGCCAGTAGTCTTCTCCGGGACAGTGCGGGAAAACTGTTTTTT. Its translation is CASSLLRDSAGKLFF.

This sequence joins TRBV4-3 and TRBJ2-2, with 14 bases fitting TRBD2. Germline V CDR1 and CDR2: LGHNA, YSLEER. The CDR3 has 17 residues. The V segment lost 5 bases and the J segment 4 bases; nucleotides outside the gene matches: 6. CDR3 loop: CASSYGTSGSVTGELFF. CDR3 in DNA: TGCGCCAGCAGCTACGGGACTAGCGGGAGTGTCACCGGGGAGCTGTTTTTT.

V gene TRBV29-1 combines with J gene TRBJ2-7, with D perhaps matching TRBD1 (6 bases). Germline V gene lookup returns CDR1 SQVTM and CDR2 ANQGSEA. V was clipped by 7 bases and J by 0 bases, with 13 bases between them. The CDR3 sequence is 13 residues long. DNA of the CDR3: TGCAGCGCCGAAGGGGGAACCTCCTACGAGCAGTACTTC. Its translation: CSAEGGTSYEQYF.

The J gene is TRBJ1-6, the V gene TRBV10-3; TRBD1 might be the D (6 bases). The CDR3 sequence is 14 residues long. Trimming shortened V by 7 bases and J by 10 bases, and 17 bases separated the two germline ends. CDR1 ENHRY and CDR2 SYGVKD come from the germline V gene. The CDR3 is CAITARDIGSPLHF. The CDR3 DNA reads TGTGCCATCACCGCCCGGGACATTGGGTCACCCCTCCACTTT.

The genes are TRBV21-1 and TRBJ2-1; the table's D call, TRBD2, has no DNA check behind it. TRBV21-1 constitutes a pseudogene. This CDR3 region has 19 residues. The chain's CDR3 is CASSAYSGTRTGSYNEQFF. In DNA, the CDR3 is TGTGCCAGCAGCGCCTATAGCGGGACCCGGACAGGCTCCTACAATGAGCAGTTCTTC.